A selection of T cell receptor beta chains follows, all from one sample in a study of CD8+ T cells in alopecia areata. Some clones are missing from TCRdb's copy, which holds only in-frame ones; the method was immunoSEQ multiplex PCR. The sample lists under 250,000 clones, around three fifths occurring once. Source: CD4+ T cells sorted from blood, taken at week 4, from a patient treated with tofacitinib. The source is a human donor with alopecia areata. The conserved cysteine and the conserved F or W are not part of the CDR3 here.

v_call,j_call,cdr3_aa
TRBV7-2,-,ASSSQRGLAYEQY
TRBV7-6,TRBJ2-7,ASSLEGSGPYEQY
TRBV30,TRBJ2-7,AWSALREQY
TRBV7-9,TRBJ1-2,ASNPGQGDYGYT
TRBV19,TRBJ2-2,ASSLGQGTGELF
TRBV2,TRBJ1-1,ASTGANTEAF
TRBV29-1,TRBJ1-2,SVGDRGYGYT
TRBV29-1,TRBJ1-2,SVGLPSGYT
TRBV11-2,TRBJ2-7,ASSLHQPYEQY
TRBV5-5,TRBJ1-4,ASSNVNTDEKLF
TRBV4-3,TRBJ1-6,ASSQGAGERNSPLH
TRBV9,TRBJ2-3,ASSVIGGATIDTQY
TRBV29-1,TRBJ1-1,SVGPVLMNTEAF
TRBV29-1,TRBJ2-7,SVEQNSYEQY
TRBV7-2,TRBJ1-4,ASSLVSRAGGNEKLF
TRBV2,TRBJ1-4,ASNWVIAGEKLF
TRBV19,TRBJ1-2,ASSIRDYGYT
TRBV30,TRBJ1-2,AWGDAGGYT
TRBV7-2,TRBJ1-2,ASSVTGAYGYT
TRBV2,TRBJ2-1,ASSWRDGYNEQF
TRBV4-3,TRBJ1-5,ASSQDRGEPQH
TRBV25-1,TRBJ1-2,ASRNTGGHGYT
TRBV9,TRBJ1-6,ASREAGDNSPLH
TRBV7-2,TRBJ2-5,ASSLRTSGYRD
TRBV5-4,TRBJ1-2,ASRPTGGSNYGYT
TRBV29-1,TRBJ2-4,SVVLRLAKNIQY
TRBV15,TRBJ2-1,ATSIGTGRNEQF